The T cell receptor beta chain under discussion was sequenced for a study of read filtering for tumor transcriptome and immune sequencing. Looking at the study overall: Among patients, under 20 were male and approximately 15 female, aged about 45 to 85 (mean roughly 64). R-ISS stage counts were under 10 for I, more than 15 for II, more than 5 for III. Study-wide points: This fraction held mixed bone marrow immune cells after CD138-negative sorting.

This clonotype was seen at least ten times. Its target is unknown. Germline and junction disagree at one end, which may indicate a read error. From 400 to 450 ng of RNA, a library with molecular barcoded alpha/delta and beta/gamma adaptors was made. TCRdb reanalysed the reads using MiXCR and keeps one entry per CDR3 protein. In the table there are around 65,000 distinct CDR3 sequences, about 21% of which are singletons. Germline values: CDR1 SQVTM, CDR2 ANQGSEA. This CDR3 is built from 14 residues. Sequencing was performed on a population of CD138-negative cells sorted from bone marrow. This chain uses TRBV29-1 with TRBJ2-2; 9 bases map to TRBD1. The receptor comes from a donor over 35 with multiple myeloma. The CDR3 loop is CSALGQGNAGELFF. CDR3 sequence (DNA): TGCAGCGCCCTAGGACAGGGGAACGCCGGGGAGCTGTTTTTT.